This T cell receptor (beta chain) was profiled in a study of regulatory T cells in long-lasting Graves disease. The germline V gene encodes CDR1 SNHLY and CDR2 FYNNEI. Between the trimmed V and J ends, which lost 2 bases and 2 bases, there was a span of 12 bases. CDR3 length equals 15 residues. Arm-PCR of CDR3 regions and iRepertoire HTBI primers were used to build TCR beta libraries. A single record per CDR3 protein comes from TCRdb applying MiXCR to the multiplex PCR reads. The table shows approximately 440,000 distinct CDR3 sequences, with roughly 15% occurring only once. This clonotype has at least ten counts. Its cognate antigen is unknown. Study-wide points: There was favoring of TRBV28, TRBJ1-2 and TRBJ2-5 in persistent disease.

Sample time point: newly diagnosed GD, antithyroid drugs for less than 3 months. PBMC RNA was the source of the TCR library. The sample was also linked to a second study, of T cells in Graves' hyperthyroidism and ophthalmopathy. That work contributes: Most thyroid clonotypes with frequency above 0.001 were detected in blood. Ophthalmopathy was predicted by the model a median of around 5.9 months ahead of onset.

The chain joins TRBV2 to TRBJ1-1; D is ambiguous. This sample comprised peripheral blood mononuclear cells (PBMCs), obtained at new diagnosis, from a patient treated with antithyroid drugs. The origin of this receptor is a man between 35 and 55 years old with Graves disease. DNA of the CDR3: TGTGCCAGCAGTGAAAGGTCATGGGAAAACACTGAAGCTTTCTTT. It specifies CASSERSWENTEAFF.